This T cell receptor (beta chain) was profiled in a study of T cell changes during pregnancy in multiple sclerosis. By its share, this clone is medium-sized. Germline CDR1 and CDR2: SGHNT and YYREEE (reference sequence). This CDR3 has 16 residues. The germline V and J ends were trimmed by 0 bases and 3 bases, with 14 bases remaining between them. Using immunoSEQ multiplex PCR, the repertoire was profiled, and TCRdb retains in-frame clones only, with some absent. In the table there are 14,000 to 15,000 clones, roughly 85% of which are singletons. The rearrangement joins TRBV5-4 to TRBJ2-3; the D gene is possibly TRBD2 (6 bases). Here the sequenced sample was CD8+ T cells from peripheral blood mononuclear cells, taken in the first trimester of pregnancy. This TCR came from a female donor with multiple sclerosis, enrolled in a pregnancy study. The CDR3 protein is CASSLEPGVKTDTQYF. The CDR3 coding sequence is TGTGCCAGCAGCTTGGAGCCGGGGGTTAAAACAGATACGCAGTATTTT.